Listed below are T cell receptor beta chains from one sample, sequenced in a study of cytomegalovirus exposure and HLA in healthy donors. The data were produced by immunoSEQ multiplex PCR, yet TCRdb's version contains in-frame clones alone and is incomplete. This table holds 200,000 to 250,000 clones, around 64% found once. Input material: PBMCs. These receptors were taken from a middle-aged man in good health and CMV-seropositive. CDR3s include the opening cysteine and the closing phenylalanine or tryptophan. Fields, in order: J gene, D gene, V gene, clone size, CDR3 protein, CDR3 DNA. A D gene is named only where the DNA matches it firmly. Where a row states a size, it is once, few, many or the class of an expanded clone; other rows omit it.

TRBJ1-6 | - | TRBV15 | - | CATSPRASSPLHF | TGTGCCACCAGCCCGAGGGCTAGTTCACCCCTCCACTTT
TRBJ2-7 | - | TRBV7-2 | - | CASSSSARGFDEQYF | TGTGCCAGCAGCTCCTCGGCCAGGGGTTTTGACGAGCAGTACTTC
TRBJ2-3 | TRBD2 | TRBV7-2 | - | CASTLRGGNTDTQYF | TGTGCCAGCACCTTAAGGGGAGGGAACACAGATACGCAGTATTTT
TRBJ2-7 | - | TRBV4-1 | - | CASSQLDGAYEQYF | TGCGCCAGCAGCCAACTAGACGGAGCCTACGAGCAGTACTTC
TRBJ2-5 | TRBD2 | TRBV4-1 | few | CASSLTPGGSQETQYF | TGCGCCAGCAGCCTAACGCCGGGGGGGTCTCAAGAGACCCAGTACTTC
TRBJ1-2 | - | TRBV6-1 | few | CASTARHEYNYGYTF | TGTGCCAGCACCGCCAGGCACGAGTACAACTATGGCTACACCTTC
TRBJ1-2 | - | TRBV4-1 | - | CASSQVGPTPRGVGYTF | TGCGCCAGCAGCCAAGTCGGCCCTACCCCTCGGGGTGTAGGCTACACCTTC
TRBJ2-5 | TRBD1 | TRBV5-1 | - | CASSLKGAVGETQYF | TGCGCCAGCAGCTTAAAGGGGGCGGTGGGAGAGACCCAGTACTTC
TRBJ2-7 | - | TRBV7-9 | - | CSSSLDGRQDRLYEQYF | TGTTCCAGCAGCTTAGATGGGAGGCAAGACAGACTCTACGAGCAGTACTTC
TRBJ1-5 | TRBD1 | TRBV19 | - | CATQDRVDQPQHF | TGTGCCACCCAAGACAGGGTGGATCAGCCCCAGCATTTT
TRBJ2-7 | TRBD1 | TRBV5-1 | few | CASSLAGTGFYEQYF | TGCGCCAGCAGCTTGGCCGGGACAGGGTTCTACGAGCAGTACTTC
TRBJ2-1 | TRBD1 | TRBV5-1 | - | CASSLGQGAIGEQFF | TGCGCCAGCAGCTTGGGACAGGGGGCAATTGGCGAGCAGTTCTTC